Listed below are T cell receptor beta chains from one sample, sequenced in a study of STAT5B mutations in CD4+ large granular lymphocyte leukemia. Here immunoSEQ multiplex PCR was the method, and the copy in TCRdb shows in-frame clones only, minus some. The sample yields tens of thousands of clones, approximately 72% seen once. Sequences were obtained from CD4+ T cells from blood buffy coats. The receptors were gathered from a human donor in good health. The conserved cysteine and the conserved F or W are not part of the CDR3 here.

J gene | V gene | CDR3 protein
TRBJ2-7 | TRBV27 | ASSLGLDGKQY
TRBJ2-1 | TRBV6-1 | ASREGVSGDEQF
TRBJ2-7 | TRBV19 | ASSMQGDSYEQY
TRBJ2-1 | TRBV5-1 | ASSLDGHSDNEQF
TRBJ2-7 | TRBV7-8 | ASSLAGGVGQY
TRBJ1-5 | TRBV6-6 | ASSYTGQGNQPQH
TRBJ2-2 | TRBV27 | ASSLVFTGELF
TRBJ2-7 | TRBV27 | ASSYSRTENEQY
TRBJ2-3 | TRBV2 | ASTIQGSRQY
TRBJ2-3 | TRBV11-2 | ASSLDAYTDTQY
TRBJ2-3 | TRBV18 | ASQRTGGGGTDTQY
TRBJ1-1 | TRBV18 | ASSPPATNTEAF
TRBJ2-3 | TRBV6-1 | ASSARDRGTDTQY
TRBJ1-4 | TRBV19 | ASSGGAGVNEKLF
TRBJ1-4 | TRBV19 | ASSMGQGYEKLF
. | TRBV4-2 | ASSQGQGTYEQY
TRBJ2-1 | TRBV5-4 | ASSARDRGPEQF
TRBJ2-3 | TRBV30 | AWMGGRFTDTQY
TRBJ1-1 | TRBV7-9 | ASSFEWVAF
TRBJ2-3 | TRBV19 | ASRSLAGTDTQY
TRBJ2-7 | TRBV7-9 | ASSPGLRMDEQY
TRBJ2-3 | TRBV7-9 | ASSLGGTDTQY
TRBJ1-1 | TRBV18 | ASSPPGGNTEAF
TRBJ1-2 | TRBV19 | ASSPGQASSNYGYT
TRBJ2-3 | TRBV11-2 | ASSLSPGQGTDTQY
TRBJ2-7 | TRBV11-2 | ASSLVLAYEQY
TRBJ2-2 | TRBV13 | ASSPTRMNTGELF
TRBJ2-4 | TRBV4-1 | ASSPGGRSDFRAKNIQY
TRBJ2-7 | TRBV10-3 | AIRREQGLYEQY
TRBJ1-6 | TRBV10-3 | AISSTGNNSPLH
TRBJ2-7 | TRBV6-1 | ASSRAAYEQY
TRBJ1-2 | TRBV5-1 | ASSLATMDRAFYGYT
TRBJ1-2 | TRBV7-2 | ASSLSGTGIGYT
TRBJ2-7 | TRBV19 | ASSILGVSYEQY
TRBJ1-2 | TRBV7-9 | ASSFEGIDGYT
TRBJ2-3 | TRBV5-4 | ASSTFSDTQY
TRBJ2-5 | TRBV6-5 | ASSPQGGAETQY
TRBJ2-3 | TRBV29-1 | SVFPGQGADTQY
TRBJ2-7 | TRBV5-1 | ASSLTAYEQY
TRBJ2-5 | TRBV9 | ASSAGLAGGGSETQY
TRBJ2-1 | TRBV5-4 | ASSLWGSYNEQF
TRBJ1-5 | TRBV6-1 | ASNTGVNSNQPQH
TRBJ2-3 | TRBV9 | ASSGNQGSSTDTQY
TRBJ2-2 | TRBV6-5 | ASNQGAVGELF
TRBJ1-2 | TRBV4-3 | ASSQEWGQGYGYT
TRBJ2-7 | TRBV27 | ASSLRPLISREQY
TRBJ2-7 | TRBV30 | AWDGRADEQY
TRBJ2-5 | TRBV2 | ASSLDGRETQY
TRBJ2-7 | TRBV6-6 | ASSPGQGLYEQY
TRBJ2-2 | TRBV11-3 | ASSLGEDPGELF
TRBJ1-5 | TRBV6-4 | ASSDSLGSPQH
TRBJ2-5 | TRBV19 | ASSLAGGDETQY
TRBJ2-5 | TRBV5-6 | ASSLVSQLQETQY